The clone carrying this T cell receptor beta chain was counted ten times or more. The data stem from a study of identical twins. Looked up from germline, CDR1 is GTSNPN and CDR2 is SVGIG (reference sequence). This CDR3 contains 13 residues. V was pared by 2 bases and J by 5 bases, with 4 bases of the junction left unmatched. TCRdb re-called the 5' RACE reads with MiXCR, one entry per CDR3 protein. This sample has 150,000 or so distinct CDR3 sequences, with under 4.5% found just once. This TCR was recovered from a man between 18 and 29 years old in good health. The sequenced sample consisted of memory T cells sorted from blood. This chain joins TRBV30 and TRBJ2-5, with 8 bases identical to TRBD1. This chain's CDR3 is CAWSPTGGETQYF. CDR3 bases: TGTGCCTGGAGTCCCACAGGGGGGGAGACCCAGTACTTC.